This entry features one T cell receptor (beta chain) sequence. Generated by immunoSEQ multiplex PCR, the TCRdb table keeps only in-frame clones and is missing some. Of 35,000 to 50,000 clones in the sample, about 91% were seen once. The data belong to a study of blood T cell repertoires in COVID-19. Background on the study: In each case, the material was cDNA or gDNA derived from T cells, B-cell-depleted T cells, or PBMCs.

Germline V CDR1 and CDR2: LGHDT, YNNKEL (reference sequence). The CDR3 is 17 amino acids. V shed 0 bases and J shed 4 bases, with 18 bases lying between them. This clonotype was obtained from a man aged 60 to 69 with active COVID-19. The sample consisted of peripheral blood. The chain is built from TRBV3-1 (or the pseudogene TRBV3-2) and TRBJ2-5, with D possibly being TRBD2 (5 bases). Written as DNA, the CDR3 is TGTGCCAGCAGCCAAGACCGGGATTTCGGGAAATCAGAGACCCAGTACTTC. It encodes CASSQDRDFGKSETQYF.